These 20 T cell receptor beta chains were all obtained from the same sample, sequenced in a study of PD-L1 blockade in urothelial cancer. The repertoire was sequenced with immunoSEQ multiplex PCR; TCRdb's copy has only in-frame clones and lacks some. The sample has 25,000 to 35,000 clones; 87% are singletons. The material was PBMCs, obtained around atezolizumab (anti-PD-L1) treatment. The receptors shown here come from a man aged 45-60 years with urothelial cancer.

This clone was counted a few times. The DNA for the CDR3 is TGTGCCAGCAGCTTCAGTTGGACCGGGGAGCTGTTTTTT. As protein: CASSFSWTGELFF. The V call is TRBV7-2, the J call TRBJ2-2; D is unresolved. The CDR3 has 13 residues. V dropped 3 bases and J dropped 5 bases, with 7 bases sitting between them. Per the germline V gene, CDR1 is SGHTA and CDR2 is FQGNSA.

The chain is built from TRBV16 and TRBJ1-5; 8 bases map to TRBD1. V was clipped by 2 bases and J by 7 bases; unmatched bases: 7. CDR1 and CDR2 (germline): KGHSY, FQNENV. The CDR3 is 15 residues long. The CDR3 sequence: CASSQGQGAGQPQHF. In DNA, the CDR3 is TGTGCCAGCAGCCAAGGGCAGGGGGCTGGGCAGCCCCAGCATTTT.

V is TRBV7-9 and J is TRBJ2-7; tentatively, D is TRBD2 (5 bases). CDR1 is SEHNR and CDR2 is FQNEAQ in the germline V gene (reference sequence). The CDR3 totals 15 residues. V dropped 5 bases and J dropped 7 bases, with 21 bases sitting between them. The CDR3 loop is CASSPIAYTYEEQYF. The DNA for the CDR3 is TGTGCCAGCAGCCCTATAGCGTACACCTACGAGGAGCAGTACTTC.

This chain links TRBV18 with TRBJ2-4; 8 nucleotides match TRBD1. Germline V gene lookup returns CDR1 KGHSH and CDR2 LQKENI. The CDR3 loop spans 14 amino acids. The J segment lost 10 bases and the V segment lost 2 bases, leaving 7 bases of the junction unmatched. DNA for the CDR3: TGTGCCAGCTCACCAACCGCTGGACAGGGTATTCAGTACTTC. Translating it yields CASSPTAGQGIQYF.

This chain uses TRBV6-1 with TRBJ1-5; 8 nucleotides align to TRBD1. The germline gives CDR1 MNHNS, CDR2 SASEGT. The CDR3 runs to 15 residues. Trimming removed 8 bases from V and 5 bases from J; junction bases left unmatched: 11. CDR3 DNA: TGTGCCAGCTCAGCGGTCGACAGGGGATATCAGCCCCAGCATTTT. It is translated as CASSAVDRGYQPQHF.

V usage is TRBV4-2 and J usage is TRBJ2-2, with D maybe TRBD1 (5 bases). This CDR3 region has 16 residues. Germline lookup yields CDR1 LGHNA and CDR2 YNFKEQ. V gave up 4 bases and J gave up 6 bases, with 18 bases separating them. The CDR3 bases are TGTGCCAGCAGCCCGGTCTGGGGCGCAAAGCCCGGGGAGCTGTTTTTT. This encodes CASSPVWGAKPGELFF.

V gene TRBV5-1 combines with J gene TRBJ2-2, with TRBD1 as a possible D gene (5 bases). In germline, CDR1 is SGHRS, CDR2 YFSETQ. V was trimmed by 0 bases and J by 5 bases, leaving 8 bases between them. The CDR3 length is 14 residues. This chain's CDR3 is CASSLGGTTGELFF. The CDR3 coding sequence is TGCGCCAGCAGCTTGGGGGGCACGACCGGGGAGCTGTTTTTT.

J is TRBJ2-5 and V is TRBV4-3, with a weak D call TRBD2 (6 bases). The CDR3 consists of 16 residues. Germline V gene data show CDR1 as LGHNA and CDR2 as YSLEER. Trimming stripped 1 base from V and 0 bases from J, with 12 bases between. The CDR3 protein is CASSQVGGPDQETQYF. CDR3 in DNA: TGCGCCAGCAGCCAAGTCGGAGGGCCAGACCAAGAGACCCAGTACTTC.

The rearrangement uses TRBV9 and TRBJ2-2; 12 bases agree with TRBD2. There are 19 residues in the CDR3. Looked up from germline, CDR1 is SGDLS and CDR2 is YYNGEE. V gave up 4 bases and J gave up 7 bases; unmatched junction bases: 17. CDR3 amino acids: CASSPWLGLAGGRIGELFF. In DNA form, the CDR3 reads TGTGCCAGCAGCCCCTGGTTGGGGCTAGCGGGGGGGAGGATCGGGGAGCTGTTTTTT.

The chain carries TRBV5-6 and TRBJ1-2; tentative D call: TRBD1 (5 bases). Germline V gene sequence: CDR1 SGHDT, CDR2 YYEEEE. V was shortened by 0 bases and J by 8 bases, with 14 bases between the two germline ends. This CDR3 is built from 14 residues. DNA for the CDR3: TGTGCCAGCAGCTTGGTGTCAGGGTTATTCGGCTACACCTTC. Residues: CASSLVSGLFGYTF. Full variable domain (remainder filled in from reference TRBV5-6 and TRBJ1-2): DAGVTQSPTHLIKTRGQQVTLRCSPKSGHDTVSWYQQALGQGPQFIFQYYEEEERQRGNFPDRFSGHQFPNYSSELNVNALLLGDSALYLCASSLVSGLFGYTFGSGTRLTVV.

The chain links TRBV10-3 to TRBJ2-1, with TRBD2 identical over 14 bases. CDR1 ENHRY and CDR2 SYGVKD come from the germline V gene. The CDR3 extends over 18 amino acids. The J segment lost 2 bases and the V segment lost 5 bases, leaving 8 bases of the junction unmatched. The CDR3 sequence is CAISPGTSGSGTYNEQFF. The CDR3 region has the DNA TGTGCCATCAGTCCCGGGACTAGCGGGAGTGGAACCTACAATGAGCAGTTCTTC.

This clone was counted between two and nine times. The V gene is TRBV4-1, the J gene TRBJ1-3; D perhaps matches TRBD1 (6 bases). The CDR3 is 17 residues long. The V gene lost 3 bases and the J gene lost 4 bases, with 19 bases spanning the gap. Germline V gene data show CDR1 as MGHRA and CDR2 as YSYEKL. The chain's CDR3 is CASSHTTGPAIGNTIYF. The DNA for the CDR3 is TGCGCCAGCAGCCATACGACAGGTCCGGCCATAGGAAACACCATATATTTT.

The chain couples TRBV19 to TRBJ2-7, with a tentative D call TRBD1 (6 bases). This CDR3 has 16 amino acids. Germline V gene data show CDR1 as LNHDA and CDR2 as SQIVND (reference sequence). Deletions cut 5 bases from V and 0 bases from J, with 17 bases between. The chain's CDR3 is CASSPQGHRSSYEQYF. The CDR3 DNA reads TGTGCCAGTAGTCCACAGGGACACAGGAGCTCCTACGAGCAGTACTTC.

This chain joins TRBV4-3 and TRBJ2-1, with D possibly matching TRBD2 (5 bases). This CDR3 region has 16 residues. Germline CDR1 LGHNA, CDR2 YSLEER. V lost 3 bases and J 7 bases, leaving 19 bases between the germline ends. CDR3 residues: CASSHSSGYSANEQFF. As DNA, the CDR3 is TGCGCCAGCAGCCATTCTTCGGGGTACTCCGCAAATGAGCAGTTCTTC.

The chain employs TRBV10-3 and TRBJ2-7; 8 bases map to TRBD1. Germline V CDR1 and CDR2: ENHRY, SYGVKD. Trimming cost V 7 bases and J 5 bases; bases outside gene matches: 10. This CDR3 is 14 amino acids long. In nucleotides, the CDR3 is TGTGCCATCACTGCCGGGACAGGTGTAAACGAGCAGTACTTC. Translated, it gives CAITAGTGVNEQYF.

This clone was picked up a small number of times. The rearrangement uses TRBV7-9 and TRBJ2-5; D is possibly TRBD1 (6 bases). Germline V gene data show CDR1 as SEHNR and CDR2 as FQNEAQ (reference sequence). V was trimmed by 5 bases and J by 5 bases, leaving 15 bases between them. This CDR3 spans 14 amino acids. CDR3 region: CASSQRVQGETQYF. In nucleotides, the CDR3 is TGTGCCAGCAGCCAGAGGGTTCAGGGGGAGACCCAGTACTTC.

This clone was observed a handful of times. The CDR3 coding sequence is TGTGCCAGCACCATGGGGGGGAACACTGAAGCTTTCTTT. As protein: CASTMGGNTEAFF. The chain links TRBV2 to TRBJ1-1, with a tentative D call TRBD1 (5 bases). The germline V gene encodes CDR1 SNHLY and CDR2 FYNNEI. The CDR3 loop spans 13 amino acids. The V end was cut by 7 bases, the J end by 1 base, with 10 bases between.

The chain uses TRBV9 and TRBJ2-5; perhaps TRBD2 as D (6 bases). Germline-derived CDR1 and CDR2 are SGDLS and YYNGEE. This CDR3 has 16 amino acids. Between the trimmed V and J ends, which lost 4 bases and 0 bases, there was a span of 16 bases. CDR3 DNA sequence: TGTGCCAGCAGCCCCCTATTCGGGAGCCACCAAGAGACCCAGTACTTC. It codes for CASSPLFGSHQETQYF.

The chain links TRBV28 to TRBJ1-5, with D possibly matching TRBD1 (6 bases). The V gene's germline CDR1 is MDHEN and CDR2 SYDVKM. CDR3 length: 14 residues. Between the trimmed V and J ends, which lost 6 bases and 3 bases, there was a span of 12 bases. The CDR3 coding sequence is TGTGCCAGCAGGCGTACAGGGAACAATCAGCCCCAGCATTTT. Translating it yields CASRRTGNNQPQHF.

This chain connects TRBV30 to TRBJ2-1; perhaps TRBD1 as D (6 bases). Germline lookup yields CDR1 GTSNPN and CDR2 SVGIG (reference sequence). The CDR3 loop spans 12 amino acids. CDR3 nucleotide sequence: TGTGTCGCACAGGGAATGGTATATGAGCAGTTCTTC. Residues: CVAQGMVYEQFF.